This TCR beta chain was recorded in a study of monozygotic twins with inflammatory bowel disease. Whole-study findings and limits: Discordant twins had repertoire similarity that did not differ from that of concordant twins, possibly from limited power. Patients with IBD had less TCRbeta diversity (inverse Simpson) than their healthy co-twins.

In the case of this clonotype: Its antigen remains unknown.

Each CDR3 protein gets one entry in TCRdb, which reprocessed the 5' RACE reads and gives no DNA. The sample table sets out 400,000 to 500,000 distinct CDR3 sequences. Germline V gives CDR1 SEHNR, CDR2 FQNEAQ (reference sequence). CDR3 length: 16 amino acids. The receptor's source is a human donor with ulcerative colitis or Crohn's disease, or a healthy co-twin of an affected twin (not recorded which). Sequenced material: blood. V usage is TRBV7-9 and J usage is TRBJ2-3; the D call from TCRdb, TRBD1, cannot be confirmed without DNA. The CDR3 sequence: CASSIYRGRFTDTQYF. The full variable domain, its missing parts supplied by reference TRBV7-9 and TRBJ2-3, is DTGVSQNPRHKITKRGQNVTFRCDPISEHNRLYWYRQTLGQGPEFLTYFQNEAQLEKSRLLSDRFSAERPKGSFSTLEIQRTEQGDSAMYLCASSIYRGRFTDTQYFGPGTRLTVL.